This T cell receptor (beta chain) emerged from a study of T cell responses to AZD1222 COVID-19 vaccine. Study findings and constraints: Donors in the cohort were predominantly white British and more often female, and clonal diversity was possibly underestimated.

V trimming: 5 bases; J trimming: 4 bases; junction bases outside the gene matches: 8. The CDR3 covers 15 residues. Germline CDR1 reads SGHRS; CDR2 reads YFSETQ. On this clone: Its antigen is not known.

Only in-frame clones appear in the TCRdb table, and some are missing; sequencing was by immunoSEQ multiplex PCR. The data contain 170,000 or so clones, roughly 87% of them singletons. Source: peripheral blood, taken on day 0 of AZD1222 vaccination. This TCR derives from an adult in good health. The chain has TRBV5-1 and TRBJ2-7; 11 bases align to TRBD1. The DNA of the CDR3 is TGCGCCAGCAGACGGGGACAGGGGGTTACGTACGAGCAGTACTTC. It translates to CASRRGQGVTYEQYF.